The entry that follows covers one TCR beta chain sequence. Per the original data handling: From reference gene primer amplification, estimates of nucleated cell counts were derived. Assay used: immunoSEQ multiplex PCR; TCRdb lists only in-frame clones, some missing. V, J and clone size are those of that table, while D and trimming were read from the DNA. The repertoire includes tens of thousands of clones, approximately 77% of them detected once, and approximately 16% sits in the top ten. This sample is part of a study of blood T cell repertoires in COVID-19. V lost 4 bases and J lost 0, with 21 bases in between. The germline gives CDR1 SGHTA, CDR2 FQGNSA. The CDR3 consists of 18 residues.

The sequencing sample was made of peripheral blood. The chain joins TRBV7-2 to TRBJ2-5; the D gene is possibly TRBD1 (6 bases). The clonotype comes from a human donor in a cohort sampled during active COVID-19. CDR3: CASSSRGRTAGDQETQYF. The CDR3 DNA reads as TGTGCCAGCAGCTCAAGGGGTCGGACGGCAGGGGACCAAGAGACCCAGTACTTC.